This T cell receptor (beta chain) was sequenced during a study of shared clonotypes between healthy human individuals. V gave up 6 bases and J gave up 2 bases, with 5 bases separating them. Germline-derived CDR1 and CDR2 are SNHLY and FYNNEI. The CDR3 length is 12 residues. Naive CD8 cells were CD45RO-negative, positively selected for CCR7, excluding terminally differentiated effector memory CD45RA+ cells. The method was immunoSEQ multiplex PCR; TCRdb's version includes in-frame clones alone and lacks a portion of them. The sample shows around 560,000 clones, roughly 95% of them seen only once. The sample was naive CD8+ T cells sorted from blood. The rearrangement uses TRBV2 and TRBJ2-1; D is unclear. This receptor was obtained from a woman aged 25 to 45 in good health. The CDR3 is CASSPPYNEQFF. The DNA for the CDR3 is TGTGCCAGCAGCCCACCCTACAATGAGCAGTTCTTC.